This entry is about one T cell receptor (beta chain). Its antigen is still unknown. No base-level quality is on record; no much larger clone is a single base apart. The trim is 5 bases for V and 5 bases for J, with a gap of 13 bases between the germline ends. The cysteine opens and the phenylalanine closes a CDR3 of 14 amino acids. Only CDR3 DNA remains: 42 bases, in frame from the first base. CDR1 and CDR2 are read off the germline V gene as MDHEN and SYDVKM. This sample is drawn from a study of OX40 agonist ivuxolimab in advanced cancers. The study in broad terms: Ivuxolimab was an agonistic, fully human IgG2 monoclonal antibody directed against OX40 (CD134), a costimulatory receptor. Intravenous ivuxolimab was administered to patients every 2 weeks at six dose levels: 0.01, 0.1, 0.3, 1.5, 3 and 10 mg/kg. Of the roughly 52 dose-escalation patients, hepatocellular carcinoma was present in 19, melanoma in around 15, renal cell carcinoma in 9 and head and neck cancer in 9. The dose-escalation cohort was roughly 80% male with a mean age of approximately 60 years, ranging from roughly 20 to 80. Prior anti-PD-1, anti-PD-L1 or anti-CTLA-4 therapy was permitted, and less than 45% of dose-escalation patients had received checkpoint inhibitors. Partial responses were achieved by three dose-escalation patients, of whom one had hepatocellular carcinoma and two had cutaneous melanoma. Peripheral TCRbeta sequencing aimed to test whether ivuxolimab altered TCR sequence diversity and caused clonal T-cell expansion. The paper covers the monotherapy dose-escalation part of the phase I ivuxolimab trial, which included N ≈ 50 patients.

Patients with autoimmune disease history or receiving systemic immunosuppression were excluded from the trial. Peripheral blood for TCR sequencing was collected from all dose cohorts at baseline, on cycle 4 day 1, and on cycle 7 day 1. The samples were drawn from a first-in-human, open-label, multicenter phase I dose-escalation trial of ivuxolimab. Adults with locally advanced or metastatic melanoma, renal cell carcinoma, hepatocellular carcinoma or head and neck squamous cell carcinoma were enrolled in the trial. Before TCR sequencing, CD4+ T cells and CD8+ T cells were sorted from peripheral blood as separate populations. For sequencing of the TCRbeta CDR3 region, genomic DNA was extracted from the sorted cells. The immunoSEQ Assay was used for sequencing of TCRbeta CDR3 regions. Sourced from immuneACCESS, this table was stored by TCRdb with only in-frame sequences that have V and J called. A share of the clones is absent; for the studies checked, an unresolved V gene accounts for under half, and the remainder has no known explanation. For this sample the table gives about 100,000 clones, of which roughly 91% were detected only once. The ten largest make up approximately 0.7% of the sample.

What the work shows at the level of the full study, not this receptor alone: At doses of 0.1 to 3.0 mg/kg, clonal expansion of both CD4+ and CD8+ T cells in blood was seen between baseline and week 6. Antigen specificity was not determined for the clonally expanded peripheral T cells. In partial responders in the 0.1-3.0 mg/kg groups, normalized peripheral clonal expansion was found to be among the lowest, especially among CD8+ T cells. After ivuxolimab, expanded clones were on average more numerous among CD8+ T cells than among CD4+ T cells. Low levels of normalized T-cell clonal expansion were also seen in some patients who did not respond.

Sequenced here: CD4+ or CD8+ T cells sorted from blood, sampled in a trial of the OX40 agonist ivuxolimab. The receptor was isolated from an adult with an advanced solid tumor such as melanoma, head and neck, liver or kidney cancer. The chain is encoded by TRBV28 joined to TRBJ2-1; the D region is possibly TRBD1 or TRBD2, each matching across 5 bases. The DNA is TGTGCCAGCAGTCCGGGGACGCCCAACAATGAGCAGTTCTTC. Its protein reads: CASSPGTPNNEQFF.